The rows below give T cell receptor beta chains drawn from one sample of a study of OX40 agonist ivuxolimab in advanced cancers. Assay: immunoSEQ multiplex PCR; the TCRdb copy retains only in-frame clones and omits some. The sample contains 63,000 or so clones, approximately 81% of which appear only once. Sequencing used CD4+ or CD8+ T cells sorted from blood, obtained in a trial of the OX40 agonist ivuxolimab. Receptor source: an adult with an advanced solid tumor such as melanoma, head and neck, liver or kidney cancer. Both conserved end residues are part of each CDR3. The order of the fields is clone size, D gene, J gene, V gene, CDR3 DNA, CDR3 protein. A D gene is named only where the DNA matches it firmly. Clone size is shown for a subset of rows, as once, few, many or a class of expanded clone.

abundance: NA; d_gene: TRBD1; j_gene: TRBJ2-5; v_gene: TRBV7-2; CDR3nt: TGTGCCAGCAGCGTGGACAGGGGAGAGACCCAGTACTTC; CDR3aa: CASSVDRGETQYF
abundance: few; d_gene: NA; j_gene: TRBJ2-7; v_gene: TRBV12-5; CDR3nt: TGTGCTAGTGGCCGCGGACTTTCCTACGAGCAGTACTTC; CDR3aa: CASGRGLSYEQYF
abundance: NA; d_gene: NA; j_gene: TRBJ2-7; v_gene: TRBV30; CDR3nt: TGTGCCCGGAGAACCTCTTCGGACGAGCAGTACTTC; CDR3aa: CARRTSSDEQYF
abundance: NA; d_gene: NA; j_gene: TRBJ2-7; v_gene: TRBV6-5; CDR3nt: TGTGCCAGCAGCGCCGGGACATCGGGATTCTACTTC; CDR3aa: CASSAGTSGFYF
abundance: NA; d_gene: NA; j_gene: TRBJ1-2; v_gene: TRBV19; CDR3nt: TGTGCCAGTAGTTCCTCACTGCGTGCCGGCTATGGCTACACCTTC; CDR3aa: CASSSSLRAGYGYTF
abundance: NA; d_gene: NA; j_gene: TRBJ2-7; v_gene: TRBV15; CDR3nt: TGTGCCACCAGCAGAGGAATCCTGAGCTACGAGCAGTACTTC; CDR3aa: CATSRGILSYEQYF
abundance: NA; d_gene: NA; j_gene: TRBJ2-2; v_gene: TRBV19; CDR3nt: TGTGCCAGTAGTATGGAGGCAGGGTGGGGCGGGGAGCTGTTTTTT; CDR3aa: CASSMEAGWGGELFF
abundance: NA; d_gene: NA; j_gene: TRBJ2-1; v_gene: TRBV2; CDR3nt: TGTGCCAGCAGGCAGGGCACCAATGAGCAGTTCTTC; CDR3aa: CASRQGTNEQFF
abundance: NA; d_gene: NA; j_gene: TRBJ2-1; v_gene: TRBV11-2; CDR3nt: TGTGCCAGCAGCTTAATAGGCGGGGCCACCAACAATGAGCAGTTCTTC; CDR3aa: CASSLIGGATNNEQFF
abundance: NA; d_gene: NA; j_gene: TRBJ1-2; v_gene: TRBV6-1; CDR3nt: TGTGCCAGCTTGGGGAGCATGGAGCGGTACTATGGCTACACCTTC; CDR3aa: CASLGSMERYYGYTF
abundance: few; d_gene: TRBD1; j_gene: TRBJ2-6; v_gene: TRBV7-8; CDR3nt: TGTGCCAGCAGCACAGGGGCTGGGGCCAACGTCCTGACTTTC; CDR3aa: CASSTGAGANVLTF
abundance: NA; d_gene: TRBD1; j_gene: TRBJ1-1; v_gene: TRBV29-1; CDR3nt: TGCAGCGCTCGATCCGGGACAGGGGGTATGAACACTGAAGCTTTCTTT; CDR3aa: CSARSGTGGMNTEAFF
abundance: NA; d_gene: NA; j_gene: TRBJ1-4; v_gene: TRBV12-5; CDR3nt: TGTGCTAGTGGTTTGGCAACAGAGACTAATGAAAAACTGTTTTTT; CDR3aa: CASGLATETNEKLFF
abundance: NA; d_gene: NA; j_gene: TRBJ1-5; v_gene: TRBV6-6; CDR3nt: TGTGCCAGCTCAGGACTTCAGCCCCAGCATTTT; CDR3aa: CASSGLQPQHF
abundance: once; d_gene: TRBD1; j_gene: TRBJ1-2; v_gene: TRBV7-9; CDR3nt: TGTGCCAGCAGCCCCGGGGGACAGGCCGAAGGCTACACCTTC; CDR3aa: CASSPGGQAEGYTF
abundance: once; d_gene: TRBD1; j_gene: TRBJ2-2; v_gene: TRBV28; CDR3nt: TGTGCCAGCAGGGCGCTGGGACAGAGGTTTCCCGGGGAGCTGTTTTTT; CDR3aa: CASRALGQRFPGELFF
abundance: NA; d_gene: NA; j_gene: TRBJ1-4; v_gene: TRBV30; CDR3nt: TGTGCCTGGGGCTCCGGAGGGGAAAAACTGTTTTTT; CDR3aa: CAWGSGGEKLFF
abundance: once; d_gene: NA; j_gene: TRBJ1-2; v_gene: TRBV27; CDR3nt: TGTGCCAGCAGTTTTACAGGGATCGGGAGCTATGGCTACACCTTC; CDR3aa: CASSFTGIGSYGYTF
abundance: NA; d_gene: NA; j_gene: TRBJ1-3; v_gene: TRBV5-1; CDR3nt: TGCGCCAGCAGCTTTGGGGAGTTTGGAAACACCATATATTTT; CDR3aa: CASSFGEFGNTIYF
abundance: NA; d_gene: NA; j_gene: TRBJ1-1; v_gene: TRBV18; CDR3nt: TGTGCCAGCTCACCTGGACGGTTGAACACTGAAGCTTTCTTT; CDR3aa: CASSPGRLNTEAFF
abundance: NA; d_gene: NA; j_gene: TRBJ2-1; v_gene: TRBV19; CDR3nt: TGTGCCAGTAGTAATGCGGCAGGGTTACACAATGAGCAGTTCTTC; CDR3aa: CASSNAAGLHNEQFF
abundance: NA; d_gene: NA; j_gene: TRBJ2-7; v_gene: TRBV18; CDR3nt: TGTGCCAGCTCACCAAATAGCTACGAGCAGTACTTC; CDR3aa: CASSPNSYEQYF
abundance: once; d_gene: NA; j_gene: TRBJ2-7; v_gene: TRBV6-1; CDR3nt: TGTGCCAGCAAGCAGGAGGTCGAGCAGTACTTC; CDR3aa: CASKQEVEQYF
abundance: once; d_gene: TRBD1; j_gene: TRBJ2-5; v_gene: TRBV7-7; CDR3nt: TGTGCCAGCAGCTTAACAGGGGGGGAGACCCAGTACTTC; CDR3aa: CASSLTGGETQYF
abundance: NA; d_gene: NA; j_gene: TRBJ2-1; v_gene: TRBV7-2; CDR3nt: TGTGCCAGCAGCCTAGGGCTTTATGAGCAGTTCTTC; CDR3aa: CASSLGLYEQFF
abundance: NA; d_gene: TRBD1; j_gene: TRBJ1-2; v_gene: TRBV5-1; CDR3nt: TGCGCCAGCAGCGAGGTCCGGGACAGGGATGGCTACACCTTC; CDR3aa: CASSEVRDRDGYTF
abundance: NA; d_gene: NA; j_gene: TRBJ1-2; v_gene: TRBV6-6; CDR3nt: TGTGCCAGCAGTTACTCGACCTACCGGGATGGCTACACCTTC; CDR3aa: CASSYSTYRDGYTF
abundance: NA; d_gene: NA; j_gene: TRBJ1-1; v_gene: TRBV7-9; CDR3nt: TGTGCCAGCAGCCCCTCGGGGATGACTAACACTGAAGCTTTCTTT; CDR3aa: CASSPSGMTNTEAFF
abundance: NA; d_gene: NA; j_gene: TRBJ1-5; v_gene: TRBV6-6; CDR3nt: TGTGCCAGCACTCTACAGGGAAATCAGCCCCAGCATTTT; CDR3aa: CASTLQGNQPQHF
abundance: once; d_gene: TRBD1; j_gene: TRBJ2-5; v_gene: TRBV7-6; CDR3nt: TGTGCCAGCAGCTTAGGACAGGGATGGAAAGAGACCCAGTACTTC; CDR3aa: CASSLGQGWKETQYF
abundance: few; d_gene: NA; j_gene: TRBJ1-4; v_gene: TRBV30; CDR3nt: TGTGCCTGGAGCACTCAGGGGAATGAAAAACTGTTTTTT; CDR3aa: CAWSTQGNEKLFF